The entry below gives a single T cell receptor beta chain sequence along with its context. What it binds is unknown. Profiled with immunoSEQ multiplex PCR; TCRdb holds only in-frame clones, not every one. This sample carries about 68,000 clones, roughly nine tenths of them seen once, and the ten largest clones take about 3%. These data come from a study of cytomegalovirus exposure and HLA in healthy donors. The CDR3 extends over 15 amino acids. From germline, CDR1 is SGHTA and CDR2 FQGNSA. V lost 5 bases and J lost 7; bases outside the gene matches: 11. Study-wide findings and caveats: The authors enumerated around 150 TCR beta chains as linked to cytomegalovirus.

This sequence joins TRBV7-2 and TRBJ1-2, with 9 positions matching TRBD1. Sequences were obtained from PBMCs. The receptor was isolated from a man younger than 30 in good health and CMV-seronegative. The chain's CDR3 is CASSARDRVGTGYTF. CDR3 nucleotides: TGTGCCAGCAGCGCGAGGGACAGGGTAGGAACTGGCTACACCTTC.